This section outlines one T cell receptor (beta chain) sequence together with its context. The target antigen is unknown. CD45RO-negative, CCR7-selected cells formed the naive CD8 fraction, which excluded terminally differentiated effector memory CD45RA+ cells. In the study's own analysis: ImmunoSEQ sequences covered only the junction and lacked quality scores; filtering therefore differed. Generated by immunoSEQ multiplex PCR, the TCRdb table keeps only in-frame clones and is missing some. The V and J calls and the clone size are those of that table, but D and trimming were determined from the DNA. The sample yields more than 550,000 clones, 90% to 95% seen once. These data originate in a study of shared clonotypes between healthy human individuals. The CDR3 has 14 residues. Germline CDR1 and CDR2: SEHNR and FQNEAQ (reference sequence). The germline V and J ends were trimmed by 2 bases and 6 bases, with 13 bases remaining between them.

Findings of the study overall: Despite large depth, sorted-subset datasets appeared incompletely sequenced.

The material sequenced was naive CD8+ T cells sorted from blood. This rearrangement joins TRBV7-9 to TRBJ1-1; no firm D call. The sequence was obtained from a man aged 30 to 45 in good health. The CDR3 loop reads CASSLRRDGAEAFF. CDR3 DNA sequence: TGTGCCAGCAGCTTAAGAAGGGATGGCGCTGAAGCTTTCTTT. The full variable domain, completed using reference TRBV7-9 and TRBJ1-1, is DTGVSQNPRHKITKRGQNVTFRCDPISEHNRLYWYRQTLGQGPEFLTYFQNEAQLEKSRLLSDRFSAERPKGSFSTLEIQRTEQGDSAMYLCASSLRRDGAEAFFGQGTRLTVV.